The present T cell receptor (beta chain) was sequenced within a study of T cell repertoires in cytomegalovirus infection (dated by TCRdb to 2018 to 2020). Broadly, across the study: The peptide stimulations were aimed at well-studied HLA-B-restricted epitopes as well as recently identified HLA-C-restricted CMV epitopes, whose presentation resists viral immunomodulation. Donor HLA type was relevant to the analysis, because carriage of CMV infection together with the matching HLA type was indicated by public TCR beta signatures.

Broader findings and caveats from the paper: Carriers of CMV infection plus the relevant HLA type were discriminated by the cumulative frequency of public TCR beta family members in the study cohort and in an independent roughly 340-donor cohort. The ex vivo response was dominated by HLA-C-restricted CMV-specific TCR beta clonotypes, and the single most frequent clonotype in two of eight donors was supplied by these HLA-C-restricted clonotypes.

Instrument used: Illumina HiSeq 1500. TCRdb reworked the public reads: Q25 trimming with fastp, MiXCR clone assembly, productive beta chains retained. Each CDR3 protein appears once, grouped with its most common genes and DNA. The sample includes roughly 220,000 distinct CDR3 sequences, with roughly two fifths observed a single time. The top ten clonotypes cover around 60% of the sample. According to the study, the label for this sample's treatment or condition signals: in vitro stimulation with specific CMV peptide epitopes to enrich CMV-specific T cells. From the cysteine through the phenylalanine, the CDR3 covers 14 amino acids. The read is trimmed to its CDR3 DNA, 42 bases read in frame from base 1. Germline trimming: 5 bases from V, 11 bases from J; junction bases outside gene matches: 11. In the germline V gene, CDR1 corresponds to SGHVS and CDR2 to FNYEAQ. The sample holds one count of this clonotype. Its cognate antigen has yet to be identified. Per-nucleotide qualities are absent, and no much larger clonotype sits a single base away. One read is thin evidence.

The sample in question was CD8+ T cells from cultured PBMCs, obtained from culture after CMV antigen stimulation. This receptor was obtained from a human donor in good health (CMV status not recorded). Some clones in this sample may be carry-over from other donors' samples. The receptor chain draws on TRBV7-6 and TRBJ2-1, and 8 bases in between align with TRBD1. Read as DNA, the sequence is TGTGCCAGCAGCCCCGGGACAGGTTGGGGTAAGCAGTTCTTC. This is translated as CASSPGTGWGKQFF.